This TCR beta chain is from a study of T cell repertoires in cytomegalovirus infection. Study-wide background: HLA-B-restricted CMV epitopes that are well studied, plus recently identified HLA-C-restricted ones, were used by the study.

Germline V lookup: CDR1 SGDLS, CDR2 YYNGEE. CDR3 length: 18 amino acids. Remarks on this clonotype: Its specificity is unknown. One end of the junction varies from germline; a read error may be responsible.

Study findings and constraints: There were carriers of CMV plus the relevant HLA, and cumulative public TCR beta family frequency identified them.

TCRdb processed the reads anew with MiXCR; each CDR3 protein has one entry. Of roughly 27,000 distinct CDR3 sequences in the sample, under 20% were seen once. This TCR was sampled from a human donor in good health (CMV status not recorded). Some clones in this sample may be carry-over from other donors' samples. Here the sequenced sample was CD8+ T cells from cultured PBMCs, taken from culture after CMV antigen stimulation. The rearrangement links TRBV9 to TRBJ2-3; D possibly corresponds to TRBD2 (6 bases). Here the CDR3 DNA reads TGTGTCAGCAGCGTAGCTCAGGGTCTAGCGAGTCTCACAGATACGCAGTATTTT. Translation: CVSSVAQGLASLTDTQYF.